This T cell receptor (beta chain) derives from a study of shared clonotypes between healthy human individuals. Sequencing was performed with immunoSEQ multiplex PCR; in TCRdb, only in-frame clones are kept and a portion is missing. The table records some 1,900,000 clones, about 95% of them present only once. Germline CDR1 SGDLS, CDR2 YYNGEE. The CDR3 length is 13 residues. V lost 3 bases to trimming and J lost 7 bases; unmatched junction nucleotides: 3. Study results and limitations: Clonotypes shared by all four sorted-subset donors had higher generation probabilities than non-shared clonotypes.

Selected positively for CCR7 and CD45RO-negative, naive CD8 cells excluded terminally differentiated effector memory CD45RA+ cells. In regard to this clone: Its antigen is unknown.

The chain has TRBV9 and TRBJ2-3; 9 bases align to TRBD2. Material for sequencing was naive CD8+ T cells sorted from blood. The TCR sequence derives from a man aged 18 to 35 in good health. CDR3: CASSGGLAHTQYF. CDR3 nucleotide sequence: TGTGCCAGCAGCGGGGGACTAGCCCATACGCAGTATTTT.